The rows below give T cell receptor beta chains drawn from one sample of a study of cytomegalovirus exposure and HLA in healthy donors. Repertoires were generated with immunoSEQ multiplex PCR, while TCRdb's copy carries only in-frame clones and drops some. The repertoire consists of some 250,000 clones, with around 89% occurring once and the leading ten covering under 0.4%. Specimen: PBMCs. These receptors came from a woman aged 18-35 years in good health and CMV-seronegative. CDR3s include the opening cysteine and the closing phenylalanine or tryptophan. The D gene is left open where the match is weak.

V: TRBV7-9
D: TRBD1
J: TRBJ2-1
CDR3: CASSKDRGTFYNEQFF
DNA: TGTGCCAGCAGTAAAGACAGGGGGACGTTTTACAATGAGCAGTTCTTC

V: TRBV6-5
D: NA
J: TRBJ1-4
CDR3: CASREATNEKLFF
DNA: TGTGCCAGCCGGGAAGCAACTAATGAAAAACTGTTTTTT

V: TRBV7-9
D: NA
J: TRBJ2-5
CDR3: CASSLVPAVEETQYF
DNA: TGTGCCAGCAGCTTAGTGCCGGCGGTGGAAGAGACCCAGTACTTC

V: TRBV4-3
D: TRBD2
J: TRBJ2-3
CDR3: CASSPRRLAGGVDTQYF
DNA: TGCGCCAGCAGCCCGAGAAGACTAGCGGGGGGGGTAGATACGCAGTATTTT

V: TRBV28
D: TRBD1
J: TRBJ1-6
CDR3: CASSFPSGGSPLHF
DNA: TGTGCCAGCAGTTTCCCTTCAGGGGGTTCACCCCTCCACTTT

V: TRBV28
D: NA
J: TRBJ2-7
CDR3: CASTVSGTNYEQYF
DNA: TGTGCCAGCACCGTCTCCGGGACAAACTACGAGCAGTACTTC

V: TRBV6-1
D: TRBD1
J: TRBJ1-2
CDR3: CASTMTGGYYGYTF
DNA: TGTGCCAGCACCATGACAGGGGGGTACTATGGCTACACCTTC

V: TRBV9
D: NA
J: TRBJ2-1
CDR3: CASSVGGLEQFF
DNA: TGTGCCAGCAGCGTAGGAGGGCTCGAGCAGTTCTTC

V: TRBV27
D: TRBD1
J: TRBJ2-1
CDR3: CASIGGQGNEQFF
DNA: TGTGCCAGCATAGGGGGACAGGGGAATGAGCAGTTCTTC

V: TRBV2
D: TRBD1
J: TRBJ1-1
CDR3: CASSATGSTEAFF
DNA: TGTGCCAGCAGTGCGACAGGGAGCACTGAAGCTTTCTTT

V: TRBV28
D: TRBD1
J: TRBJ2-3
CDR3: CASSSGTGLFTQYF
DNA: TGTGCCAGCAGCTCCGGGACAGGGCTATTTACGCAGTATTTT